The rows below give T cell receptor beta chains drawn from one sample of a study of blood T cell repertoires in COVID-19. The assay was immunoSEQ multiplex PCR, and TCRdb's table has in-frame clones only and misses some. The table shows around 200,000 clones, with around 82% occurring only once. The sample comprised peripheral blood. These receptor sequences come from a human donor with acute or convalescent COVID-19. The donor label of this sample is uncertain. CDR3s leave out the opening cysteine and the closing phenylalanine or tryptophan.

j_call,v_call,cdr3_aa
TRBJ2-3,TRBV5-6,ASNPSRRDKGTDTQY
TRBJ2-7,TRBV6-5,ASGRDRGYEQY
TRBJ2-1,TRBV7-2,ASSLVETNNEQF
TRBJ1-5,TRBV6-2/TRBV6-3,ASSSQGKYNQPQH
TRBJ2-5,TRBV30,AWSPSGTQY
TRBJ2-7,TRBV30,AWSPRGLNAHEQY
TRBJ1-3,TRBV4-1,ASSQAPTGVSLGNTIY
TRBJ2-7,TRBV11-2,ASSVLAGGPYEQY
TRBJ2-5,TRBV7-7,ASSLGTTAGETQY
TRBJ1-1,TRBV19,ASRATGMNTEAF